These 8 T cell receptor beta chains were sequenced from one sample in a study of blood T cell repertoires in COVID-19. The method was immunoSEQ multiplex PCR; TCRdb's version includes in-frame clones alone and lacks a portion of them. The sample holds roughly 42,000 clones, approximately 94% seen once. The sample comprised peripheral blood. The receptors here all came from a man aged 45-65 years with COVID-19, enrolled during active disease.

The chain recombines TRBV5-1 with TRBJ2-7; 9 bases map to TRBD2. The V and J ends lost 0 bases and 7 bases, in that order; junction bases with no gene match: 5. The germline V gene encodes CDR1 SGHRS and CDR2 YFSETQ. The CDR3 is 14 residues long. DNA for the CDR3: TGCGCCAGCAGCTTGGCTAGCGGGGCCCAGGAGCAGTACTTC. This codes for CASSLASGAQEQYF.

This chain links TRBV2 with TRBJ1-1; weak D call: TRBD1 (5 bases). CDR1 SNHLY and CDR2 FYNNEI come from the germline V gene. Between the trimmed V and J ends, which lost 3 bases and 0 bases, there was a span of 17 bases. There are 17 residues in the CDR3. The CDR3 nucleotides are TGTGCCAGCAGTGAGGCGGGGGGACCTCTATTGAACACTGAAGCTTTCTTT. Translation gives CASSEAGGPLLNTEAFF.

The rearrangement links TRBV14 to TRBJ2-5; 7 bases are shared with TRBD2. This CDR3 has 19 residues. CDR1 is SGHDN, CDR2 FVKESK, per germline. The trim removed 0 bases at V and 2 bases at J, leaving 15 bases unmatched. CDR3 sequence (DNA): TGTGCCAGCAGCCAAGACCTCGCTAGCGGCCCTTTAGCACAAGAGACCCAGTACTTC. This sequence encodes CASSQDLASGPLAQETQYF.

The V gene is TRBV3-1 (or the pseudogene TRBV3-2), the J gene TRBJ1-1, with TRBD1 as a possible D gene (5 bases). The CDR3 contains 15 residues. V gave up 0 bases and J gave up 2 bases, with 10 bases separating them. Germline V lookup: CDR1 LGHDT, CDR2 YNNKEL (reference sequence). The CDR3 spells CASSQELQGNTEAFF. In DNA, the CDR3 is TGTGCCAGCAGCCAAGAGCTTCAGGGAAACACTGAAGCTTTCTTT.

About this clone: The germline gene is not matched at one end of the junction; a read error may be the cause. The DNA of the CDR3 is TGTGCCAGCTCACCCACGGACAGGGACACTGAAACTTTCTTT. It yields the protein CASSPTDRDTETFF. This sequence joins TRBV18 and TRBJ1-1; 8 bases line up with TRBD1. The CDR3 runs to 14 residues. Germline loops: CDR1 KGHSH, CDR2 LQKENI.

This chain uses TRBV12-5 with TRBJ1-5, with 8 bases fitting TRBD1. The V gene end was trimmed by 5 bases and the J gene end by 11 bases; junction bases not matched to a gene: 5. This CDR3 comprises 12 residues. CDR1 is LGHNT, CDR2 FRNRAP, per germline. This CDR3 reads CASGAQQGAQHF. CDR3 DNA sequence: TGTGCTAGTGGTGCCCAACAGGGGGCCCAGCATTTT.

This chain uses TRBV11-2 with TRBJ2-4, with D possibly being TRBD2 (7 bases). The germline CDR1 and CDR2 sequences are SGHAT and FQNNGV. CDR3 length: 17 residues. V gave up 3 bases and J gave up 3 bases, with 18 bases separating them. CDR3 sequence reads: CASSFRGAGVVKNIQYF. In DNA form, the CDR3 reads TGTGCCAGCAGCTTTAGGGGGGCGGGAGTGGTCAAAAACATTCAGTACTTC.

The V and J genes are TRBV28 and TRBJ1-5; D remains ambiguous. Trimming cost V 7 bases and J 4 bases, with 20 bases left between them. From germline, CDR1 is MDHEN and CDR2 SYDVKM. CDR3 size: 16 residues. The CDR3 region is CASTRMIRALNQPQHF. As DNA, the CDR3 is TGTGCCAGCACTAGGATGATCCGCGCTTTAAATCAGCCCCAGCATTTT.